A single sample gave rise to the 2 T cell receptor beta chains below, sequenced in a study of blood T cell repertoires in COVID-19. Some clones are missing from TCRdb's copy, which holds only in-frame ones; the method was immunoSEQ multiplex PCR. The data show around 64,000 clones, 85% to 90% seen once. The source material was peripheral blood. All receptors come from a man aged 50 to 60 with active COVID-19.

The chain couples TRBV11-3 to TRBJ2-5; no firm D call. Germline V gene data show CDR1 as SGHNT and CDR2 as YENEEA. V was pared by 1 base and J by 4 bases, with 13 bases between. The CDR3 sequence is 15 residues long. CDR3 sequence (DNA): TGTGCCAGCAGCTTAGTTATTGCGCGTGGAGAGACCCAGTACTTC. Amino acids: CASSLVIARGETQYF. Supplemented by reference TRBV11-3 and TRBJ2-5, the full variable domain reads EAGVVQSPRYKIIEKKQPVAFWCNPISGHNTLYWYLQNLGQGPELLIRYENEEAVDDSQLPKDRFSAERLKGVDSTLKIQPAELGDSAVYLCASSLVIARGETQYFGPGTRLLVL.

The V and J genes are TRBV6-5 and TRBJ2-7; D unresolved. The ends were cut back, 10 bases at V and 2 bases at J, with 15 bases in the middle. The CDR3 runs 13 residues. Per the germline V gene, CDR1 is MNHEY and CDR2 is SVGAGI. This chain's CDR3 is CATSRDLTYEQYF. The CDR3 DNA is TGTGCCACTTCCCGAGACTTAACCTACGAGCAGTACTTC.